Listed below are T cell receptor beta chains from one sample, sequenced in a study of blood T cell repertoires in COVID-19. The table came from immunoSEQ multiplex PCR; TCRdb's copy has only in-frame clones and leaves some out. The sample has 70,000 to 90,000 clones; roughly 90% are singletons. Source material: peripheral blood. The receptors shown here come from a human donor in a cohort sampled during active COVID-19. The CDR3 runs from the conserved cysteine through the conserved F or W. D genes are given only for firm matches.

length: 14
J: TRBJ1-5
D: -
V: TRBV3-1/TRBV3-2
CDR3: CASSQGSFRPPEHF

length: 12
J: TRBJ1-1
D: -
V: TRBV12-3/TRBV12-4
CDR3: CASKWGPGEAFF

length: 12
J: TRBJ2-3
D: -
V: TRBV29-1
CDR3: CSGVRDTNTQYF

length: 13
J: TRBJ2-7
D: TRBD1
V: TRBV27
CDR3: CASSRDRAYEQYF

length: 14
J: TRBJ2-3
D: -
V: TRBV27
CDR3: CASSRGISTDTQYF

length: 13
J: TRBJ1-1
D: -
V: TRBV5-1
CDR3: CASSFQGNTEAFF

length: 18
J: TRBJ2-6
D: TRBD1
V: TRBV5-1
CDR3: CASSPPTGQSSGANVLTF

length: 12
J: TRBJ2-1
D: TRBD1
V: TRBV29-1
CDR3: CSAGQGWSEQFF

length: 19
J: TRBJ2-6
D: TRBD1
V: TRBV28
CDR3: CASSLRAGTGGAGANVLTF

length: 15
J: TRBJ1-2
D: -
V: TRBV5-1
CDR3: CASSRGQPNTNGYTF

length: 17
J: TRBJ2-1
D: TRBD1
V: TRBV10-3
CDR3: CAIKSGTGSNLGNEQFF

length: 13
J: TRBJ1-4
D: TRBD1
V: TRBV27
CDR3: CASSRGEGEKLFF

length: 16
J: TRBJ2-5
D: TRBD2
V: TRBV9
CDR3: CASTAGGTMKGETQYF

length: 14
J: TRBJ1-6
D: -
V: TRBV6-5
CDR3: CATGRRENNSPLHF

length: 14
J: TRBJ1-2
D: -
V: TRBV19
CDR3: CASSIVSGDYGYTF

length: 16
J: TRBJ1-1
D: -
V: TRBV19
CDR3: CASSPAWTAWNTEAFF

length: 15
J: TRBJ1-1
D: -
V: TRBV15
CDR3: CATSRESAGSTEAFF

length: 16
J: TRBJ2-4
D: -
V: TRBV10-1
CDR3: CASSIQVPLAKNIQYF

length: 14
J: TRBJ1-1
D: -
V: TRBV5-4
CDR3: CASSSDLVATEAFF

length: 14
J: TRBJ2-7
D: TRBD1
V: TRBV6-2/TRBV6-3
CDR3: CASSYQGVSYEQYF

length: 15
J: TRBJ1-5
D: TRBD1
V: TRBV3-1/TRBV3-2
CDR3: CASSQGHTGDQPQHF

length: 13
J: TRBJ1-1
D: -
V: TRBV5-5
CDR3: CASSLGGTSEAFF

length: 17
J: TRBJ1-4
D: TRBD1
V: TRBV4-3
CDR3: CASSLSGAGTGREKLFF

length: 14
J: TRBJ1-1
D: -
V: TRBV3-1/TRBV3-2
CDR3: CASSQEGPNTEAFF

length: 12
J: TRBJ2-7
D: -
V: TRBV7-9
CDR3: CASSTQSYEQYF

length: 14
J: TRBJ2-3
D: TRBD2
V: TRBV2
CDR3: CASNLAGSTDTQYF

length: 10
J: TRBJ2-7
D: -
V: TRBV30
CDR3: CAFGDYEQYF

length: 15
J: TRBJ2-5
D: TRBD2
V: TRBV9
CDR3: CASSVGAGGRETQYF

length: 15
J: TRBJ2-3
D: -
V: TRBV5-4
CDR3: CASSWGEGRTDTQYF

length: 15
J: TRBJ1-2
D: -
V: TRBV5-1
CDR3: CASSPDFVGAYGYTF

length: 13
J: TRBJ1-4
D: TRBD1
V: TRBV12-3/TRBV12-4
CDR3: CASSWGPGQLVFF

length: 17
J: TRBJ1-2
D: -
V: TRBV11-2
CDR3: CASSLEDRVAGEYGYTF

length: 16
J: TRBJ2-5
D: -
V: TRBV10-2
CDR3: CASSERRGPPQETQYF

length: 16
J: TRBJ1-1
D: TRBD1
V: TRBV28
CDR3: CASTFRTGGKDTEAFF

length: 14
J: TRBJ1-2
D: -
V: TRBV6-5
CDR3: CASIPSGGGYGYTF

length: 19
J: TRBJ1-6
D: TRBD1
V: TRBV30
CDR3: CAWSVYMGQGFFYNSPLHF

length: 13
J: TRBJ1-2
D: TRBD1
V: TRBV10-3
CDR3: CAISESTGDGYTF

length: 16
J: TRBJ2-2
D: -
V: TRBV3-1/TRBV3-2
CDR3: CASSQGSRIYTGELFF

length: 14
J: TRBJ2-3
D: TRBD2
V: TRBV9
CDR3: CASSGRGNTDTQYF

length: 14
J: TRBJ1-3
D: -
V: TRBV9
CDR3: CASSVNSPGNTIYF

length: 13
J: TRBJ2-5
D: TRBD2
V: TRBV29-1
CDR3: CSVAASGEETQYF

length: 16
J: TRBJ2-2
D: -
V: TRBV5-4
CDR3: CASSLGRGLNTGELFF

length: 16
J: TRBJ2-3
D: TRBD2
V: TRBV7-8
CDR3: CASSFSSGGGTDTQYF

length: 16
J: TRBJ2-1
D: TRBD1
V: TRBV11-3
CDR3: CASSSSTGERYNEQFF

length: 16
J: TRBJ2-5
D: TRBD1
V: TRBV24-1
CDR3: CATSPGGQGAGETQYF

length: 19
J: TRBJ2-2
D: -
V: TRBV4-3
CDR3: CASSQGSGTSQRSTGELFF

length: 17
J: TRBJ2-3
D: TRBD2
V: TRBV7-6
CDR3: CASSLGLAGGPTDTQYF

length: 13
J: TRBJ1-2
D: -
V: TRBV28
CDR3: CASRGDQNYGYTF

length: 16
J: TRBJ1-1
D: -
V: TRBV5-6
CDR3: CASSLASGVLNTEAFF

length: 12
J: TRBJ1-2
D: -
V: TRBV28
CDR3: CASGRISYGYTF

length: 14
J: TRBJ2-2
D: -
V: TRBV2
CDR3: CASTVGSQAGELFF

length: 13
J: TRBJ2-3
D: -
V: TRBV6-5
CDR3: CASNPLNTDTQYF

length: 13
J: TRBJ1-2
D: -
V: TRBV28
CDR3: CASSLTTDYGYTF

length: 13
J: TRBJ2-3
D: -
V: TRBV7-7
CDR3: CASSSGGADTQYF

length: 16
J: TRBJ2-7
D: -
V: TRBV27
CDR3: CASSLYFQGSTYEQYF